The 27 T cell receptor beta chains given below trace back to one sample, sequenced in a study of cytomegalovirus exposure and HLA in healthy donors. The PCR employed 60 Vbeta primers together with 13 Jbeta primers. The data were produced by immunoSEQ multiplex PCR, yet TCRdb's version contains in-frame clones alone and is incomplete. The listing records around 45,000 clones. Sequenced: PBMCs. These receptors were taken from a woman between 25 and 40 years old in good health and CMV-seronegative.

This CDR3 is CASSPRGTGELFF. The CDR3 region has the DNA TGTGCCAGCAGTCCCAGGGGAACCGGGGAGCTGTTTTTT. The chain employs TRBV7-9 and TRBJ2-2; D possibly corresponds to TRBD1 (6 bases). The germline V gene has CDR1 SEHNR and CDR2 FQNEAQ (reference sequence). The ends were cut back, 6 bases at V and 5 bases at J, with 10 bases in the middle. This CDR3 contains 13 residues.

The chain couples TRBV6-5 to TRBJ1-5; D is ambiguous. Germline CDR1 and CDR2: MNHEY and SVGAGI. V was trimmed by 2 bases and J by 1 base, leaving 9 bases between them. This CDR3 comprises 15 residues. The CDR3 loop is CASSYGRWSNQPQHF. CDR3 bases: TGTGCCAGCAGTTACGGGCGTTGGAGCAATCAGCCCCAGCATTTT.

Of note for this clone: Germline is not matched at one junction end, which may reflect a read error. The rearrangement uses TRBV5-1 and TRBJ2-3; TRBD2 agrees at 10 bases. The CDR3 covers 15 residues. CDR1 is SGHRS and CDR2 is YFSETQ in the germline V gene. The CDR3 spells CASKPGLASTDRQYF. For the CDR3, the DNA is TGCGCCAGCAAACCGGGACTAGCGAGCACAGATAGGCAGTATTTT.

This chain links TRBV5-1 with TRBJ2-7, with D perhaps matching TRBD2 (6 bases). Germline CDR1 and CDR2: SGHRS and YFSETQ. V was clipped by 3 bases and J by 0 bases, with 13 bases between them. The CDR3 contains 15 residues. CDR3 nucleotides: TGCGCCAGCAGCTCCGGGACTGCGAGCTCCTACGAGCAGTACTTC. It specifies CASSSGTASSYEQYF.

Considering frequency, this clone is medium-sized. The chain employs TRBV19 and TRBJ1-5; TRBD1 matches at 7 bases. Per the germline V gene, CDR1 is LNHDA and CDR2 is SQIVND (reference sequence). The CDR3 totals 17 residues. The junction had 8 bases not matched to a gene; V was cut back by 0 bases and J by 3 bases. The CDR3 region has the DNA TGTGCCAGTAGTATAGATTTAGGGACAGCCTTCAATCAGCCCCAGCATTTT. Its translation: CASSIDLGTAFNQPQHF.

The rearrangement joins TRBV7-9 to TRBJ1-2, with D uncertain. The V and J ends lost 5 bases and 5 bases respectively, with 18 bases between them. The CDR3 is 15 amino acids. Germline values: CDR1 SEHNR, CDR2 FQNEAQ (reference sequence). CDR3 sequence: CASSLDGLTSYGYTF. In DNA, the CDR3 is TGTGCCAGCAGCCTAGACGGTTTGACAAGTTATGGCTACACCTTC.

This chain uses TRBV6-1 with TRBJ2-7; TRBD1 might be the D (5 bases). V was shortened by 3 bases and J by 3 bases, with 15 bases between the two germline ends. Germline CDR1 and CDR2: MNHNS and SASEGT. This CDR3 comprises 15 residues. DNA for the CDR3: TGTGCCAGCAGTGAGGCCAGGGAAAGGGGCTACGAGCAGTACTTC. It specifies CASSEARERGYEQYF.

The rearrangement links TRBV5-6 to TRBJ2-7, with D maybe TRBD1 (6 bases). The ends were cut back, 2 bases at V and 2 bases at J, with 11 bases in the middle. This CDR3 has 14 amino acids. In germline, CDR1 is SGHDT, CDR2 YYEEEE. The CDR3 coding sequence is TGTGCCAGCAGCTTAAGGGACACAGCCTACGAGCAGTACTTC. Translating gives CASSLRDTAYEQYF.

The CDR3 protein is CASSESQGALSYEQYF. As DNA, the CDR3 is TGCGCCAGCAGTGAGTCGCAGGGGGCGCTTTCCTACGAGCAGTACTTC. This chain connects TRBV10-2 to TRBJ2-7; 8 positions agree with TRBD1. Germline trimming cut 0 bases from V and 1 base from J; bases unmatched to any gene: 5. Germline CDR1 and CDR2: WSHSY and SAAADI. The CDR3 spans 16 residues.

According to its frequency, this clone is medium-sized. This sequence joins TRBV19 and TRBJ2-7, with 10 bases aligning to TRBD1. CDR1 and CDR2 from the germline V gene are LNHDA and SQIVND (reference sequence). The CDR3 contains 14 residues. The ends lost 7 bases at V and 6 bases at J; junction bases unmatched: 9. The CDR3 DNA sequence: TGTGCCAGTACCCCGGGGACAGGGGCTAGCGAGCAGTACTTC. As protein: CASTPGTGASEQYF.

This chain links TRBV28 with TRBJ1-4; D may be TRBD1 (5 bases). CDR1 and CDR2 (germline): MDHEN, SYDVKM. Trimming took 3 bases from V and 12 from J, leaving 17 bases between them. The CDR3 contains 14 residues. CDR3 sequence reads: CASSLIAEGRELFF. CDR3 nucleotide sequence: TGTGCCAGCAGTTTGATTGCGGAGGGGCGGGAACTGTTTTTT. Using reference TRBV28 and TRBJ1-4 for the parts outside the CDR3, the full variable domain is DVKVTQSSRYLVKRTGEKVFLECVQDMDHENMFWYRQDPGLGLRLIYFSYDVKMKEKGDIPEGYSVSREKKERFSLILESASTNQTSMYLCASSLIAEGRELFFGSGTQLSVL.

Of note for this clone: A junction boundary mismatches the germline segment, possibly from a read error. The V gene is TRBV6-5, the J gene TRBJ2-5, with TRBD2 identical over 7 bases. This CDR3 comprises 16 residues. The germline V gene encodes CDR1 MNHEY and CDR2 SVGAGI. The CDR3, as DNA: TGTGCCAGCAGTTACTCTAGCGGGTTACGCGGAGAGAACCAGTACTTC. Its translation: CASSYSSGLRGENQYF.

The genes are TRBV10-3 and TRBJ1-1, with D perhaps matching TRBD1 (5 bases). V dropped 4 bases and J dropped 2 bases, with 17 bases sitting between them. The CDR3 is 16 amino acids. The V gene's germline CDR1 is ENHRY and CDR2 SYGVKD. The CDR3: CAISGQSPGGNTEAFF. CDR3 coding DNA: TGTGCCATCAGTGGCCAGTCCCCCGGGGGAAACACTGAAGCTTTCTTT.

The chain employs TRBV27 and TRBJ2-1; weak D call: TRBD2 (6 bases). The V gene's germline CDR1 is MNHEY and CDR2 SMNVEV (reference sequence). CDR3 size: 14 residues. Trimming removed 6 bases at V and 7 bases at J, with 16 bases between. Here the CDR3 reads CASSATSWTNEQFF. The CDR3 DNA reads TGTGCCAGCAGCGCGACTAGTTGGACTAATGAGCAGTTCTTC.

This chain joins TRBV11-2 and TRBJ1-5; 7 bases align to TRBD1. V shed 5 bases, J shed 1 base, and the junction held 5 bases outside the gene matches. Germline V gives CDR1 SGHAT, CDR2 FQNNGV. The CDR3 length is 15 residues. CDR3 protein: CASSPVGGSNQPQHF. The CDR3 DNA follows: TGTGCCAGCAGCCCGGTAGGGGGCAGCAATCAGCCCCAGCATTTT.

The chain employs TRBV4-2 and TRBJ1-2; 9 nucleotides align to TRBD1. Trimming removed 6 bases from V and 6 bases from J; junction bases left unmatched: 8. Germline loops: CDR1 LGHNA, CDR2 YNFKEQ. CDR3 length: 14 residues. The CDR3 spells CASRGGTGNHGYTF. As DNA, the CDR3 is TGTGCCAGCAGAGGGGGGACAGGGAACCATGGCTACACCTTC.

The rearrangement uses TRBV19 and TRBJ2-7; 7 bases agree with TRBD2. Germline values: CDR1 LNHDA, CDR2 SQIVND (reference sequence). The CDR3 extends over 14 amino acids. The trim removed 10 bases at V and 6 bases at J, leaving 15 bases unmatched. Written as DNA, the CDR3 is TGTGCCACCAGTATTGGACTAGACGGCACCGAGCAGTACTTC. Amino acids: CATSIGLDGTEQYF.

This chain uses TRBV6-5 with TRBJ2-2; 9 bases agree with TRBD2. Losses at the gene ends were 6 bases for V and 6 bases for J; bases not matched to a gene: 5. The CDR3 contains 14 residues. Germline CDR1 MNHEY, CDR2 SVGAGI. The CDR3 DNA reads TGTGCCAGCAGGCGGGCTAGCGGGGCCGGGGAGCTGTTTTTT. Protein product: CASRRASGAGELFF.

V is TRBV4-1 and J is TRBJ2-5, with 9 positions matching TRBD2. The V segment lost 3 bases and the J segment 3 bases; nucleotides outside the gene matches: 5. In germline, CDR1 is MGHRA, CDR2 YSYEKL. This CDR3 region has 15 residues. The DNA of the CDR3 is TGCGCCAGCAGCCAGGTAGCGGGAGTGGAAGAGACCCAGTACTTC. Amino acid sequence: CASSQVAGVEETQYF.

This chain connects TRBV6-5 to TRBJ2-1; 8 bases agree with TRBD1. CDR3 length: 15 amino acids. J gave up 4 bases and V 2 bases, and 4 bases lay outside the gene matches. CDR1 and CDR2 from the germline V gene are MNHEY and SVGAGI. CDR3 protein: CASSYRTGKYNEQFF. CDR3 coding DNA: TGTGCCAGCAGTTACCGGACAGGGAAATACAATGAGCAGTTCTTC.

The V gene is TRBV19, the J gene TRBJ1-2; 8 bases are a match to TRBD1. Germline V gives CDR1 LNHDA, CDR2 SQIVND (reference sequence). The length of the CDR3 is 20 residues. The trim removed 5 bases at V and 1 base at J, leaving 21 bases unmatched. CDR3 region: CASSLRTGRNFRDINYGYTF. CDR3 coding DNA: TGTGCCAGTAGTCTCCGGACAGGGAGGAATTTCCGTGATATTAACTATGGCTACACCTTC.

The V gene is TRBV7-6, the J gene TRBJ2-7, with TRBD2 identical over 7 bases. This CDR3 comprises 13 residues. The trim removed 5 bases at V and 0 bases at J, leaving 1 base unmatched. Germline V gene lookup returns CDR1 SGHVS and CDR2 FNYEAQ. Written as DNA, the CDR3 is TGTGCCAGCAGCACGGGAGGCTCCTACGAGCAGTACTTC. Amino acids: CASSTGGSYEQYF.

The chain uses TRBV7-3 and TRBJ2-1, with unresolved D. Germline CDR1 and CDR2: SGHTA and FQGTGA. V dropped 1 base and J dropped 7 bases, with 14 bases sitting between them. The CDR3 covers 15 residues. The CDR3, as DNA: TGTGCCAGCAGCTTAAGCGTCCTAATGCGTAATGAGCAGTTCTTC. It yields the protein CASSLSVLMRNEQFF.

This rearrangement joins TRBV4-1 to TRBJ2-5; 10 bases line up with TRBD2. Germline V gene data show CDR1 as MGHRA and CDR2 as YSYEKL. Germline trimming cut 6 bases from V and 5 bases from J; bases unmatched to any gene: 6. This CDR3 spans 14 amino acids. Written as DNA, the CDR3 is TGCGCCAGCAGTCTAGCGGGAGATCTGGAGACCCAGTACTTC. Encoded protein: CASSLAGDLETQYF.

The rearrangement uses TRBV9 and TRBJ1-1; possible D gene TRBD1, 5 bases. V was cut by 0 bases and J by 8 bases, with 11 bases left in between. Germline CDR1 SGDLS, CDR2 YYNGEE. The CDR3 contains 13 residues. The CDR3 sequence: CASSVGQRSEAFF. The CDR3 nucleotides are TGTGCCAGCAGCGTAGGACAGAGATCCGAAGCTTTCTTT.

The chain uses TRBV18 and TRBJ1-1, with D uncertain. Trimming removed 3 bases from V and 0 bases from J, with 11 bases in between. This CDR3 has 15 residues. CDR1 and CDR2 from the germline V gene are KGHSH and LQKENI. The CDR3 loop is CASSPSVVMNTEAFF. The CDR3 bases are TGTGCCAGCTCACCCTCAGTCGTGATGAACACTGAAGCTTTCTTT.

The CDR3 DNA sequence: TGTGCCAGCAGTTCACTCAGGGGGACGCTAGCGGGAGGGCCACGGGAGCAGTACTTC. This sequence encodes CASSSLRGTLAGGPREQYF. The chain combines TRBV27 with TRBJ2-7; 12 bases map to TRBD2. Germline V lookup: CDR1 MNHEY, CDR2 SMNVEV (reference sequence). V dropped 4 bases and J dropped 7; count of bases not matched to a gene: 20. This CDR3 has 19 residues.